This TCR beta chain was identified in a study of response to subunit inactivated influenza vaccine. General observations from the study: Authors suggested each seasonal flu vaccination may recruit only limited numbers of new T cells.

TCRdb re-derived calls from the RT-PCR reads in MiXCR, one entry per CDR3 protein. The table lists hundreds of thousands of distinct CDR3 sequences, less than 20% of them singletons. The CDR3 covers 16 residues. V trimming: 7 bases; J trimming: 6 bases; junction bases outside the gene matches: 11. CDR1 is MNHNS and CDR2 is SASEGT in the germline V gene. As regards this clonotype: Its antigen is currently unknown.

The chain uses TRBV6-1 and TRBJ2-1; 11 bases match TRBD2. The sequence derives from a man in his fifties who received an inactivated influenza vaccine. The specimen comprised PBMCs from blood, sampled around 5 days after vaccination. As DNA, the CDR3 is TGTGCCAGCACCGAAAATAGCGGGAGGGCCAGCAATGAGCAGTTCTTC. It specifies CASTENSGRASNEQFF.